This T cell receptor (beta chain) emerged from a study of cytomegalovirus exposure and HLA in healthy donors. Researchers ran the PCR with 60 Vbeta and 13 Jbeta primers. TCRdb's copy holds only in-frame clones and misses some; the assay was immunoSEQ multiplex PCR. In the table there are more than 85,000 clones, around 73% of which are singletons. This sequence was found in a female donor in good health and CMV-seronegative. The specimen was PBMCs.

In DNA form, the CDR3 reads TGCGCCAGCAGCCAAGTCCTGAATCAGCCCCAGCATTTT. Its translation is CASSQVLNQPQHF. The V gene is TRBV4-1, the J gene TRBJ1-5, with unresolved D. CDR3 length: 13 amino acids. V was cut by 1 base and J by 4 bases, with 5 bases left in between. The germline V gene has CDR1 MGHRA and CDR2 YSYEKL.